This T cell receptor (beta chain) was identified in a study of blood T cell repertoires in COVID-19. TCRdb's copy holds only in-frame clones and misses some; the assay was immunoSEQ multiplex PCR. In the table there are about 440,000 clones, approximately 88% of which are singletons. The CDR3 consists of 15 residues. After removal of 4 bases from V and 4 bases from J, the junction contained 8 bases not matched to a gene. Germline V CDR1 and CDR2: MDHEN, SYDVKM. The sequence was obtained from a woman between 45 and 65 years old with COVID-19, enrolled during active disease. The source material was peripheral blood. V gene TRBV28 combines with J gene TRBJ1-2, with 8 bases aligning to TRBD1. CDR3 region: CASSSLLTGVYGYTF. Written as DNA, the CDR3 is TGTGCCAGCAGTTCGCTCTTGACAGGGGTCTATGGCTACACCTTC.